Below, one T cell receptor (beta chain) is given with its context. The time point: newly diagnosed GD, antithyroid drugs for less than 3 months. Extracted PBMC RNA gave rise to the TCR library. This sample was taken from a study of regulatory T cells in long-lasting Graves disease. This CDR3 is 16 amino acids long. Germline values: CDR1 LNHDA, CDR2 SQIVND (reference sequence). After removal of 5 bases from V and 2 bases from J, the junction contained 6 bases not matched to a gene. Sequencing libraries for TCR beta were prepared with iRepertoire HTBI primers and Arm-PCR of CDR3 regions. TCRdb ran MiXCR on the multiplex PCR reads and lists one entry per CDR3 protein. The data hold over 200,000 distinct CDR3 sequences, with about 18% observed a single time. These same data were also listed under a study on T cells in Graves' hyperthyroidism and ophthalmopathy. As that study records: The model predicted ophthalmopathy a median around seven months before onset.

Sample: peripheral blood mononuclear cells (PBMCs), taken at new diagnosis, from a patient treated with antithyroid drugs. The rearrangement uses TRBV19 and TRBJ1-1, with 12 bases identical to TRBD1. The receptor was derived from a young woman with Graves disease. The CDR3 loop reads CASSEGTGGVNTEAFF. In nucleotides, the CDR3 is TGTGCCAGTAGTGAGGGGACAGGGGGCGTCAACACTGAAGCTTTCTTT.